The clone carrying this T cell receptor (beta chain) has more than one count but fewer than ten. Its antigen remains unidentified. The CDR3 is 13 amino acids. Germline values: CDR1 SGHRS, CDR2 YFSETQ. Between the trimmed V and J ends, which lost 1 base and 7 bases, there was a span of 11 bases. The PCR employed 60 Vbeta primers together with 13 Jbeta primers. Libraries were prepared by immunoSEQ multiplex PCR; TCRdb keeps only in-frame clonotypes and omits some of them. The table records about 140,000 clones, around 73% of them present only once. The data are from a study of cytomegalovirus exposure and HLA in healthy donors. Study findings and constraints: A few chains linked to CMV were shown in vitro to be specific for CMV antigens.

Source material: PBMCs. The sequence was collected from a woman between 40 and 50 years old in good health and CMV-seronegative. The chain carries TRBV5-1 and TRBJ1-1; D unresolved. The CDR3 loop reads CASSLSLQREAFF. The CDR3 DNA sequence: TGCGCCAGCAGCTTGAGTTTGCAGCGTGAAGCTTTCTTT.